This TCR beta chain was sequenced for a study of OX40 agonist ivuxolimab in advanced cancers. Study-level background: Ivuxolimab was an agonistic, fully human IgG2 monoclonal antibody directed against OX40 (CD134), a costimulatory receptor. Intravenous ivuxolimab was administered to patients every 2 weeks at six dose levels: 0.01, 0.1, 0.3, 1.5, 3 and 10 mg/kg. Among the roughly 52 dose-escalation patients, some 19 had hepatocellular carcinoma, roughly 15 melanoma, 9 renal cell carcinoma and 9 head and neck cancer. In the dose-escalation cohort, around four fifths of patients were male, and the mean age was approximately 60 years, with a range of roughly 20 to 80. Prior anti-PD-1, anti-PD-L1 or anti-CTLA-4 therapy was permitted, and 40% to 50% of dose-escalation patients had received checkpoint inhibitors. Partial responses occurred in three dose-escalation patients, of whom one had hepatocellular carcinoma and two had cutaneous melanoma. Peripheral TCRbeta sequencing was intended to test whether TCR sequence diversity was altered and clonal T-cell expansion was caused by ivuxolimab. The paper covers the monotherapy dose-escalation part of the phase I ivuxolimab trial, which included N of about 51 patients.

Genomic DNA was isolated from the sorted cells so that the TCRbeta CDR3 region could be sequenced. The immunoSEQ Assay was used to sequence the TCRbeta CDR3 regions. In TCRdb, the immuneACCESS table is reduced to in-frame sequences with V and J assigned. These tables do not hold every clone; where another copy was compared, an unresolved V gene accounts for under half, and the others remain unexplained. This sample gives roughly 90,000 clones in total; 94% of them show up just once. In total, the top ten clones hold over 2.5% of the sample. Turning to this clone: The clone's antigen remains unknown. No base quality information exists; no much larger clone differs at one position.

The trial excluded patients who had a history of autoimmune disease or who were on systemic immunosuppression. Peripheral blood for TCR sequencing was collected from all dose cohorts at baseline, on cycle 4 day 1, and on cycle 7 day 1. The samples were taken from a phase I, first-in-human, multicenter, open-label dose-escalation trial of ivuxolimab. Adults with locally advanced or metastatic head and neck squamous cell, hepatocellular, melanoma or renal cell carcinoma were enrolled in the trial. Before TCR sequencing, CD4+ and CD8+ T cells were separately sorted from peripheral blood. Broad study findings and their caveats: Low levels of normalized T-cell clonal expansion were also seen in some patients who did not respond. At doses of 0.1 to 3.0 mg/kg, clonal expansion of both CD4+ and CD8+ T cells in blood was seen between baseline and week 6. In the 0.1-3.0 mg/kg groups, partial responders had among the lowest normalized peripheral clonal expansion, particularly in CD8+ T cells. On average, CD8+ T cells showed more expanded clones than CD4+ T cells after ivuxolimab. The antigen specificity of the peripheral T cells that underwent clonal expansion was not determined.

Germline trimming: 3 bases from V, 5 bases from J; junction bases outside gene matches: 9. Sequences SGHTS (CDR1) and YDEGEE (CDR2) are obtained from the germline V gene. Reading from cysteine to phenylalanine, the CDR3 counts 15 amino acids. Only the CDR3 DNA stays, 45 bases, in frame from base 1. This receptor was taken from an adult with an advanced solid tumor such as melanoma, head and neck, liver or kidney cancer. Material: CD4+ or CD8+ T cells sorted from blood, obtained in a trial of the OX40 agonist ivuxolimab. The chain employs TRBV5-8 and TRBJ2-7; 9 of the junction bases match TRBD1. Here is the DNA: TGTGCCAGCAGCTCCCCCGGGACAGGGAGAGACGAGCAGTACTTC. It translates as CASSSPGTGRDEQYF. The full variable domain, with segments outside the CDR3 supplied by the reference TRBV5-8 and TRBJ2-7 proteins, appears as EAGVTQSPTHLIKTRGQQATLRCSPISGHTSVYWYQQALGLGLQFLLWYDEGEERNRGNFPPRFSGRQFPNYSSELNVNALELEDSALYLCASSSPGTGRDEQYFGPGTRLTVT.